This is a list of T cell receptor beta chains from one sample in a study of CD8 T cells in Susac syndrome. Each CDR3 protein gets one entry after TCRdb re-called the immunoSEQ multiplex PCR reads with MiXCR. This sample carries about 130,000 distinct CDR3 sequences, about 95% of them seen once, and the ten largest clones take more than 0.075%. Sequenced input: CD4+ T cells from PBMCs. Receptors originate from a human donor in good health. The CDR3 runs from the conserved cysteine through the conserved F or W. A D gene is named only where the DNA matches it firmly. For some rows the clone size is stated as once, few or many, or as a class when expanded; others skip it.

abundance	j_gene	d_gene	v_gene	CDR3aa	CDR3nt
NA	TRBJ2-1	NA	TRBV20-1	CSARRPRGEQFF	TGCAGTGCTAGAAGGCCGCGCGGAGAGCAGTTCTTC
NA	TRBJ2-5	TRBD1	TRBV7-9	CASSPRDSVQETQYF	TGTGCCAGCAGCCCTCGGGACAGCGTACAAGAGACCCAGTACTTC
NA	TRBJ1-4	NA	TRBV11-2	CASSLVAVTNEKLFF	TGTGCCAGCAGCTTAGTAGCAGTTACGAATGAAAAACTGTTTTTT
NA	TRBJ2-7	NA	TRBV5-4	CASSPVPTGAYEQYF	TGTGCCAGCAGTCCCGTCCCGACGGGAGCCTACGAGCAGTACTTC
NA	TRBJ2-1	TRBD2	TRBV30	CAWSDSRLAGVF	TGTGCCTGGTCCGATTCGCGACTAGCGGGGGTTTTC
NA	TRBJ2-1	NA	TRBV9	CASSAPGTQVNEQFF	TGTGCCAGCAGCGCCCCCGGGACGCAGGTCAATGAGCAGTTCTTC
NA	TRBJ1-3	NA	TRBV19	CASNEASVGNTIYF	TGTGCCAGTAACGAGGCATCGGTGGGGAACACCATATATTTT
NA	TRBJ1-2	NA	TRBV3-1	CASSQGSNYGYTF	TGTGCCAGCAGCCAAGGGTCTAACTATGGCTACACCTTC
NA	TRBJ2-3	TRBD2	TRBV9	CASSPGLAGGVADTQYF	TGTGCCAGCAGCCCGGGACTAGCGGGAGGGGTCGCAGATACGCAGTATTTT
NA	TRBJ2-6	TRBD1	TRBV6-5	CASSSPGQGLSGANVLTF	TGTGCCAGCAGTTCCCCCGGACAGGGGTTGTCTGGGGCCAACGTCCTGACTTTC
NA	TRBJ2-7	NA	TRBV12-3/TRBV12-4	CASSSRGTKAYEQYF	TGTGCCAGCAGTTCGAGGGGGACGAAAGCCTACGAGCAGTACTTC
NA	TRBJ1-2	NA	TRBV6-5	CASSQVAGAGYTF	TGTGCCAGCAGCCAAGTAGCAGGGGCTGGCTACACCTTC
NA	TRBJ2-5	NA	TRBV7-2	CASSLRGLEETQYF	TGTGCCAGCAGCTTAAGAGGTCTAGAAGAGACCCAGTACTTC
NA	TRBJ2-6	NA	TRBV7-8	CAGRGVGANVLTF	TGTGCTGGTCGAGGGGTCGGGGCCAACGTCCTGACTTTC
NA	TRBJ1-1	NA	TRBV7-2	CASSRFRALNTEAFF	TGTGCCAGCAGCCGTTTTAGGGCCTTGAACACTGAAGCTTTCTTT
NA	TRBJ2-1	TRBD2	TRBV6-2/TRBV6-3	CASTPAGGPGEQFF	TGTGCCAGCACCCCAGCGGGAGGGCCAGGTGAGCAGTTCTTC
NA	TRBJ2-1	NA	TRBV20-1	CSASFWSSYNEQFF	TGCAGTGCTAGTTTCTGGTCCTCCTACAATGAGCAGTTCTTC
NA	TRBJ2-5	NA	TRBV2	CASSEAPRAGQYF	TGTGCCAGCAGTGAAGCCCCCAGAGCGGGCCAGTACTTC
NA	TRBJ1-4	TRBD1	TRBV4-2	CASSPRQGRYEKLFF	TGTGCCAGCAGCCCCCGACAGGGGAGGTATGAAAAACTGTTTTTT
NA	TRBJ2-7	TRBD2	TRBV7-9	CASSLSLGAGGYEQYF	TGTGCCAGCAGCTTAAGTTTAGGAGCGGGAGGTTACGAGCAGTACTTC
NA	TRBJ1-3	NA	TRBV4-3	CASSQEDASSGNTIYF	TGCGCCAGCAGCCAAGAGGACGCAAGCTCTGGAAACACCATATATTTT
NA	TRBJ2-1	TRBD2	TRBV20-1	CSAQPASGTRDEQFF	TGCAGTGCCCAGCCGGCTAGCGGGACCAGGGATGAGCAGTTCTTC
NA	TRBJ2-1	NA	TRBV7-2	CASSLDWGEQFF	TGTGCCAGCAGCTTAGACTGGGGCGAGCAGTTCTTC
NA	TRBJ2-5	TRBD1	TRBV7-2	CASSRNGQGNQETQYF	TGTGCCAGCAGTCGAAACGGACAGGGCAACCAAGAGACCCAGTACTTC
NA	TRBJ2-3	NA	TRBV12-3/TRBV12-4	CASRRPQRGTDTQYF	TGTGCCAGCAGGAGACCGCAGCGAGGCACAGATACGCAGTATTTT
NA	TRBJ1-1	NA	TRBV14	CASRQAKWGETEAFF	TGTGCCAGCAGGCAAGCTAAGTGGGGGGAAACTGAAGCTTTCTTT
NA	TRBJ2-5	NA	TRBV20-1	CSARGGVETQYF	TGCAGTGCTAGAGGGGGCGTGGAGACCCAGTACTTC
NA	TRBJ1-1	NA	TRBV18	CASSPFEGGTEAFF	TGTGCCAGCTCACCATTTGAGGGAGGAACTGAAGCTTTCTTT
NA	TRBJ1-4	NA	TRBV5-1	CASSWGTQTTNEKLFF	TGCGCCAGCAGCTGGGGGACACAAACAACTAATGAAAAACTGTTTTTT
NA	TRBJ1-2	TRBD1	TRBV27	CASSPGTGANYGYTF	TGTGCCAGCAGCCCCGGGACAGGGGCTAACTATGGCTACACCTTC
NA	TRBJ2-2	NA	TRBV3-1	CASSQVRDTGELFF	TGTGCCAGCAGCCAAGTCAGAGACACCGGGGAGCTGTTTTTT
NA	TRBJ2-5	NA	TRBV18	CASSLSAAGFQETQYF	TGTGCCAGCTCACTTTCGGCCGCCGGCTTTCAAGAGACCCAGTACTTC
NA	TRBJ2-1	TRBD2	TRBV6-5	CASSSLAAYNEQFF	TGTGCCAGCAGCTCTCTAGCGGCCTACAATGAGCAGTTCTTC
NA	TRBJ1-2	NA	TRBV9	CASSVGGENYGYTF	TGTGCCAGCAGCGTAGGCGGTGAGAACTATGGCTACACCTTC
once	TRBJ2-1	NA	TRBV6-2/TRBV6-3	CASSSYLRLPHGQFF	TGTGCCAGCAGTTCCTACCTGCGATTGCCCCATGGGCAGTTCTTC
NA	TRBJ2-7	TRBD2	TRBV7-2	CASSASGGLSEQYF	TGTGCCAGCAGCGCCAGCGGGGGGCTATCCGAGCAGTACTTC
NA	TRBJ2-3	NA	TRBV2	CASNGGGSTDTQFF	TGTGCCAGCAATGGGGGAGGATCCACAGATACGCAGTTTTTT
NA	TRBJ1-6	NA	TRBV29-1	CSVKATDNSPLHF	TGCAGCGTTAAAGCAACCGATAATTCACCCCTCCACTTT
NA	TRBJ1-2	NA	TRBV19	CASSIVGGENYGYTF	TGTGCCAGTAGTATAGTCGGCGGCGAAAACTATGGCTACACCTTC
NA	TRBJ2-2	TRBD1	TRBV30	CAWTNPLSGQGGTGELFF	TGTGCCTGGACGAACCCGCTCTCAGGACAGGGTGGGACCGGGGAGCTGTTTTTT
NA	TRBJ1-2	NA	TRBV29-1	CSVGGQNYGYTF	TGCAGCGTCGGTGGACAGAACTATGGCTACACCTTC
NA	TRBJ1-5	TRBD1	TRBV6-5	CASSKTGSARPQHF	TGTGCCAGCAGTAAGACAGGGAGCGCCCGGCCCCAGCATTTT
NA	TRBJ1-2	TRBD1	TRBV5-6	CASSLRQGRGGAGGIGYGYTF	TGTGCCAGCAGCCTGCGACAGGGGCGCGGAGGCGCAGGGGGCATCGGCTATGGCTACACCTTC
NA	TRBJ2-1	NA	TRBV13	CASSTQGRSNEQFF	TGTGCCAGCAGCACCCAGGGGAGAAGCAATGAGCAGTTCTTC
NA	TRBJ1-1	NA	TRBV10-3	CAISVGEGPFF	TGTGCCATCAGTGTTGGGGAGGGGCCTTTCTTT
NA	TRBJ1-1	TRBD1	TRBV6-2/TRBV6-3	CASSYSGQGLYSESAFF	TGTGCCAGCAGTTACTCAGGACAGGGGCTATACTCCGAATCGGCTTTCTTT
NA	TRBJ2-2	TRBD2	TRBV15	CATSSYPGLAGKAGELFF	TGTGCCACCAGCAGTTATCCGGGACTAGCGGGGAAGGCCGGGGAGCTGTTTTTT
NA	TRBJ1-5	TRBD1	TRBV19	CASSIARGGGFSNQPQHF	TGTGCCAGTAGTATCGCTAGGGGAGGGGGCTTCAGCAATCAGCCCCAGCATTTT
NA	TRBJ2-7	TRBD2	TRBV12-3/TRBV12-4	CASSRTRRVYEQYF	TGTGCCAGCAGCCGGACTAGGAGAGTCTACGAGCAGTACTTC
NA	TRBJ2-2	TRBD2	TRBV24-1	CATSPGLAGGFSTGELFF	TGTGCCACCAGTCCGGGACTAGCGGGAGGGTTCTCCACCGGGGAGCTGTTTTTT
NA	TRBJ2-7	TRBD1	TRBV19	CASSAWTGAPYEQYF	TGTGCCAGTAGTGCCTGGACAGGGGCCCCCTACGAGCAGTACTTC
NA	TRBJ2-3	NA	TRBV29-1	CSVGVSDTQYF	TGCAGCGTGGGGGTCTCTGATACGCAGTATTTT
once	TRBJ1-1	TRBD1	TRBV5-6	CASSRKDRGTEAFF	TGTGCCAGCAGCCGTAAGGACAGGGGCACTGAAGCTTTCTTT
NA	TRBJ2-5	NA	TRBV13	CASAVGGQETQYF	TGTGCCAGCGCAGTGGGCGGACAAGAGACCCAGTACTTC
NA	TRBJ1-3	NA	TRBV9	CASSVGQSAGNTIYF	TGTGCCAGCAGCGTAGGACAAAGCGCTGGAAACACCATATATTTT
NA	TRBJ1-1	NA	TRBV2	CASSETETEAFF	TGTGCCAGCAGTGAAACGGAGACTGAAGCTTTCTTT